This T cell receptor beta chain derives from a study of shared clonotypes between healthy human individuals. Study as a whole: Per donor, CD8 memory used one plate, CD8 naive used two, CD4 memory used three and CD4 naive used three.

Only in-frame clones appear in the TCRdb table, and some are missing; sequencing was by immunoSEQ multiplex PCR. This sample carries around 2.5 million clones, approximately 93% of them seen once, and the ten largest clones take about 0.38%. The sequence was collected from a young man in good health. Some clones in this sample may be carry-over from other donors' samples. The sequencing input was naive CD4+ T cells from PBMCs. As for subset: CD45RA+ positively selected.

CDR3 sequence: CASSTGTGRNSPLHF. Here the CDR3 DNA reads TGTGCCAGCAGTACGGGGACAGGGAGGAATTCACCCCTCCACTTT. V is TRBV27 and J is TRBJ1-6; 9 nucleotides align to TRBD1. Trimming took 5 bases from V and 7 from J; bases not matched to a gene: 6. Germline values: CDR1 MNHEY, CDR2 SMNVEV (reference sequence). The CDR3 extends over 15 amino acids.